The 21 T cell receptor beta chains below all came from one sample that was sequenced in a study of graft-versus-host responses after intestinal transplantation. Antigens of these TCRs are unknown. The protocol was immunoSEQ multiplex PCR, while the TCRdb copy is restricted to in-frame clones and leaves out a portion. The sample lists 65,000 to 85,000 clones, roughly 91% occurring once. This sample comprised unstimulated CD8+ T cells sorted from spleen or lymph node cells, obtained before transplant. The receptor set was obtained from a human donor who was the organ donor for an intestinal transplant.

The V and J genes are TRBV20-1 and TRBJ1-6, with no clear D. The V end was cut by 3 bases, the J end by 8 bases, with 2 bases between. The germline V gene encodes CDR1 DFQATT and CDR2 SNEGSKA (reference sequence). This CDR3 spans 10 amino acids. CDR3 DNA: TGCAGTGCTAGTTATTCACCCCTCCACTTT. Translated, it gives CSASYSPLHF.

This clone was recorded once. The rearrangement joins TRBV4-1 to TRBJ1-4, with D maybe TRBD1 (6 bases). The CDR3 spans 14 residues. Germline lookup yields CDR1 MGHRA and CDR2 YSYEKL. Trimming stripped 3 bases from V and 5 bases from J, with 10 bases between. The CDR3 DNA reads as TGCGCCAGCAGCCAGCGAGGGGGGAATGAAAAACTGTTTTTT. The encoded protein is CASSQRGGNEKLFF.

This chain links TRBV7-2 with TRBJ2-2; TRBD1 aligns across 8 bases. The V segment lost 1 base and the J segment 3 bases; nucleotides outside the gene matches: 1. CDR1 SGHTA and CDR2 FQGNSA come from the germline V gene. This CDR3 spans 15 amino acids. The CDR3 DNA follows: TGTGCCAGCAGCTTAGTGACAGGGGACACCGGGGAGCTGTTTTTT. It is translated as CASSLVTGDTGELFF.

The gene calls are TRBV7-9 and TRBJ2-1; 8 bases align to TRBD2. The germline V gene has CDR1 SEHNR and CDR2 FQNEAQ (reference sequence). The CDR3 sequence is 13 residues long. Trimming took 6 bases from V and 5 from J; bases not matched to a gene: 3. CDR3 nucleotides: TGTGCCAGCAGGTCCGGGGGGGACAATGAGCAGTTCTTC. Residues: CASRSGGDNEQFF.

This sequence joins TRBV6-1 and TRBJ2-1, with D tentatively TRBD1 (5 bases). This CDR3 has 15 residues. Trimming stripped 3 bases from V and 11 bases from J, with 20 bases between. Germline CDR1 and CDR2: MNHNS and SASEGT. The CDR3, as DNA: TGTGCCAGCAGTGATATTAACTTGGACACGCCTAAGCAGTTCTTC. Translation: CASSDINLDTPKQFF.

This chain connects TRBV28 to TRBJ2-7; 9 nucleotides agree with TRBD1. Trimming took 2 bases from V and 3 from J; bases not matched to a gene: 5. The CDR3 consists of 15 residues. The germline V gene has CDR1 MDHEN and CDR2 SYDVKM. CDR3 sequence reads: CASSLTGTGFYEQYF. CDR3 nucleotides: TGTGCCAGCAGTTTAACCGGGACAGGGTTCTACGAGCAGTACTTC. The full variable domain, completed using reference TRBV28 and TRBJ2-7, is DVKVTQSSRYLVKRTGEKVFLECVQDMDHENMFWYRQDPGLGLRLIYFSYDVKMKEKGDIPEGYSVSREKKERFSLILESASTNQTSMYLCASSLTGTGFYEQYFGPGTRLTVT.

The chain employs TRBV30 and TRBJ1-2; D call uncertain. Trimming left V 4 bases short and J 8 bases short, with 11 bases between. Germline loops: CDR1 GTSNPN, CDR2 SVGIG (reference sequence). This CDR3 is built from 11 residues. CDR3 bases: TGTGCCTGGAACGAGGGAGGGGGCTACACCTTC. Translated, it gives CAWNEGGGYTF.

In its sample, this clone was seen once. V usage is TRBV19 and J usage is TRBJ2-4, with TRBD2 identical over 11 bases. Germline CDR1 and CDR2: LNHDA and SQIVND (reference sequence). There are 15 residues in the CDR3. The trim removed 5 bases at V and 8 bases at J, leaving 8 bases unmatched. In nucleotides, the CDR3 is TGTGCCAGTAGTTTTAGCGGGGGGGCCGTTGACATTCAGTACTTC. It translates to CASSFSGGAVDIQYF.

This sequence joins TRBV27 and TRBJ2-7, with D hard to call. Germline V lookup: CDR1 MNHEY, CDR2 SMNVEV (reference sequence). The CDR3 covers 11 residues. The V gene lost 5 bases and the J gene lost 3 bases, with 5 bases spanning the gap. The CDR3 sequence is CASSEDYEQYF. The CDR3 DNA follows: TGTGCCAGCAGTGAGGACTACGAGCAGTACTTC.

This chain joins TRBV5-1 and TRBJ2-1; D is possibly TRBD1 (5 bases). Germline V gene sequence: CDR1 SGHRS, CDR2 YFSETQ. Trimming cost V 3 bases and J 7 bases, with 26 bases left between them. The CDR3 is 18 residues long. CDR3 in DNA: TGCGCCAGCAGCTCAATAACAGGTCACCGGGCTGTGGGGAATGAGCAGTTCTTC. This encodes CASSSITGHRAVGNEQFF.

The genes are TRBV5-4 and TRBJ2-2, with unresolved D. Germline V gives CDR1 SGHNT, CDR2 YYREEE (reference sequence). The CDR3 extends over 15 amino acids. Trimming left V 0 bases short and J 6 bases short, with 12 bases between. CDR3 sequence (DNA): TGTGCCAGCAGCTTGGGAGACATCCTGCCCGGGGAGCTGTTTTTT. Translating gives CASSLGDILPGELFF.

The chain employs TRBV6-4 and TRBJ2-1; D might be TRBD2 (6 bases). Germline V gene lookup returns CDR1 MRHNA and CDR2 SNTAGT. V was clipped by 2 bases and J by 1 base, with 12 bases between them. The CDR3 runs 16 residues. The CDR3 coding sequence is TGTGCCAGCAGTGACCTCGGGACTTCATCCTACAATGAGCAGTTCTTC. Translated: CASSDLGTSSYNEQFF.

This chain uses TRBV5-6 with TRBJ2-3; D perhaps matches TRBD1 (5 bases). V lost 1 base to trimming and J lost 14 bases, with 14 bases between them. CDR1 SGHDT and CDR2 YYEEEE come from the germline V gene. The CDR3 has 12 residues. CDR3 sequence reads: CASSLSLGQRYF. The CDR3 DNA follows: TGTGCCAGCAGCTTGTCTTTAGGACAAAGGTATTTT.

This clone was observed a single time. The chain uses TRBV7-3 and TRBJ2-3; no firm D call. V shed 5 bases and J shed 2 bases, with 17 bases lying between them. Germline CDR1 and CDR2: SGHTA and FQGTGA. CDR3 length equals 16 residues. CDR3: CASSPLGVDTTDTQYF. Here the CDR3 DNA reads TGTGCCAGCAGCCCCCTGGGTGTTGATACCACAGATACGCAGTATTTT.

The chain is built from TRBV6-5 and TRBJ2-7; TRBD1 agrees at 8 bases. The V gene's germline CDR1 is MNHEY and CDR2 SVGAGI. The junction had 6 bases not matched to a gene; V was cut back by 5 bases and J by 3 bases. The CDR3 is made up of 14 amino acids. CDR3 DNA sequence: TGTGCCAGCAGTCCGGGACAGGTCAACTACGAGCAGTACTTC. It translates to CASSPGQVNYEQYF.

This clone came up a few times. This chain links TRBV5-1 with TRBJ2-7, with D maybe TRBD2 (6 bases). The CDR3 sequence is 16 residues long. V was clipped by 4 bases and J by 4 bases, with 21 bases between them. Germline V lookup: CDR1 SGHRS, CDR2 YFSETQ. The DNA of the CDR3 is TGCGCCAGCAGCGCGGGACGGGACGGGGACGTGTACGAGCAGTACTTC. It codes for CASSAGRDGDVYEQYF.

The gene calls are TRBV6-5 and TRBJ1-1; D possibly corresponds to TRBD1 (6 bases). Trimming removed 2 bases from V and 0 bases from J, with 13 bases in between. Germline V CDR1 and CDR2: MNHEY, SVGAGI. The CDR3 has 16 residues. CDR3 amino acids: CASSYSPGDLNTEAFF. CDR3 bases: TGTGCCAGCAGTTACAGTCCAGGGGACTTGAACACTGAAGCTTTCTTT.

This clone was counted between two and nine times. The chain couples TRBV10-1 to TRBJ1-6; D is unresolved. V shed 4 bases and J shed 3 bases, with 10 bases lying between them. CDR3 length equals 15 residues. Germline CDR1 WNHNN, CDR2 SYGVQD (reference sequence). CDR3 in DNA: TGCGCCAGCAGTGTCCAAGTGCGCTATAATTCACCCCTCCACTTT. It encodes CASSVQVRYNSPLHF.

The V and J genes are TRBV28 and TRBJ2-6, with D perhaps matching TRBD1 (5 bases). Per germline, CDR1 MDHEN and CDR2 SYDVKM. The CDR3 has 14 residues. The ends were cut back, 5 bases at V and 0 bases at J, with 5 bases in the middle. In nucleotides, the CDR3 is TGTGCCAGCAGTGACAGCTCTGGGGCCAACGTCCTGACTTTC. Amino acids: CASSDSSGANVLTF.

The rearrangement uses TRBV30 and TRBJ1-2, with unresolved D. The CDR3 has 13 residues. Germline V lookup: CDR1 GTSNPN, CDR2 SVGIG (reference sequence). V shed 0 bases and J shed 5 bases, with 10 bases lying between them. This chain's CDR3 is CAWSVSGIYGYTF. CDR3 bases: TGTGCCTGGAGTGTTAGCGGGATTTATGGCTACACCTTC.

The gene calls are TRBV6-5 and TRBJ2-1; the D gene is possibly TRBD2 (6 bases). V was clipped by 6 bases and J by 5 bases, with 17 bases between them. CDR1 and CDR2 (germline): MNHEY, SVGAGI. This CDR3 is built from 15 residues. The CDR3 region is CASSPFWGVHNEQFF. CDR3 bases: TGTGCCAGCAGCCCCTTCTGGGGGGTCCACAATGAGCAGTTCTTC.